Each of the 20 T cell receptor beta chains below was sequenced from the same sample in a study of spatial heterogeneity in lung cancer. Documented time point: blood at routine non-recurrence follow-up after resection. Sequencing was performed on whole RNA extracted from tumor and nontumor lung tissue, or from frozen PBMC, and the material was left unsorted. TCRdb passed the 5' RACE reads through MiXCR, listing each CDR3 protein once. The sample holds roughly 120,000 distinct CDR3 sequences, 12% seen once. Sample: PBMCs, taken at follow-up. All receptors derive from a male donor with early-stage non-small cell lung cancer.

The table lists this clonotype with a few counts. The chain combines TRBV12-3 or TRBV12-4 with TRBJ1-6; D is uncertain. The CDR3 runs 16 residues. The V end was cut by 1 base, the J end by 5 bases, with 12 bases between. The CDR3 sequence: CASSLGSGFDNSPLHF. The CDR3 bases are TGTGCCAGCAGTTTAGGCTCCGGGTTCGATAATTCACCCCTCCACTTT.

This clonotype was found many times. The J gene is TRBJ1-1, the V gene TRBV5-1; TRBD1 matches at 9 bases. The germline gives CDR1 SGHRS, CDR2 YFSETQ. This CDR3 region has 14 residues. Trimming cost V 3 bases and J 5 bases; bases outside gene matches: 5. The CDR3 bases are TGCGCCAGCAGCTCCGGACAGGGGCGTACTGAAGCTTTCTTT. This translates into CASSSGQGRTEAFF.

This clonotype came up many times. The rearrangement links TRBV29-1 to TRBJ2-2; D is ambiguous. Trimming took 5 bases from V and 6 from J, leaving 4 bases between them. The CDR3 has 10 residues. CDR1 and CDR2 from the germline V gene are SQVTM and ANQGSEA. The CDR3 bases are TGCAGCGTTTGGTCCGGGGAGCTGTTTTTT. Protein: CSVWSGELFF.

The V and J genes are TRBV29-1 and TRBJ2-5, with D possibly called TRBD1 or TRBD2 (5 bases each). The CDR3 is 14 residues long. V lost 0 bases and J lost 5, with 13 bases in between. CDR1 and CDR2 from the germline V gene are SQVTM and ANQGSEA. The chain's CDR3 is CSVEDHSWGETQYF. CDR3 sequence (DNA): TGCAGCGTTGAAGATCACAGTTGGGGGGAGACCCAGTACTTC.

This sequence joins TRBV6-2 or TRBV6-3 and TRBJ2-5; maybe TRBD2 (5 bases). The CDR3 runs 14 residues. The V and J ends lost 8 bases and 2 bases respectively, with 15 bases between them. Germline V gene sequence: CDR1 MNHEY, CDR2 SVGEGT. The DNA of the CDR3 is TGTGCCAGCCTCGACTACAAGTATCAAGAGACCCAGTACTTC. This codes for CASLDYKYQETQYF.

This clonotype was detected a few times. The CDR3 loop is CSVDLAGSGYGYTF. CDR3 bases: TGCAGCGTTGATCTCGCAGGCTCGGGGTATGGCTACACCTTC. This sequence joins TRBV29-1 and TRBJ1-2; D gene uncertain. This CDR3 is built from 14 residues. Trimming took off 3 bases at V and 5 bases at J, with 16 bases between the two ends. Germline values: CDR1 SQVTM, CDR2 ANQGSEA.

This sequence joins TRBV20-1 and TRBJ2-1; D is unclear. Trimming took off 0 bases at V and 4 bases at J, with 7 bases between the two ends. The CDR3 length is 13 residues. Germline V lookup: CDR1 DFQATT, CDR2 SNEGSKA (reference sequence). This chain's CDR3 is CSARDNRYNEQFF. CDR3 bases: TGCAGTGCTAGAGATAACAGATACAATGAGCAGTTCTTC.

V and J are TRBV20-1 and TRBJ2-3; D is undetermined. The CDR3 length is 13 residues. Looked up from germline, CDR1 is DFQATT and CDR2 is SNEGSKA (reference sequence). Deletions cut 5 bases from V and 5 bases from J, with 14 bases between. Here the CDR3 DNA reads TGCAGTGCTGCGTCATTAAGGGAAGATACGCAGTATTTT. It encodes CSAASLREDTQYF.

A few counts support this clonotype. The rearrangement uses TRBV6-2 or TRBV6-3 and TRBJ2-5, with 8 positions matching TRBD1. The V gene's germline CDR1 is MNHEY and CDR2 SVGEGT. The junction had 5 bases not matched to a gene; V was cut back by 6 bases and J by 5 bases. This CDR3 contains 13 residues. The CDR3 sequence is CASRETGEETQYF. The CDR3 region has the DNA TGTGCCAGCAGAGAGACAGGGGAGGAGACCCAGTACTTC.

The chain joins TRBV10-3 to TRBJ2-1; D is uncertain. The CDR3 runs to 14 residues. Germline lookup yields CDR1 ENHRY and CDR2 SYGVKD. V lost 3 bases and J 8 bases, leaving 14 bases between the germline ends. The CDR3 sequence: CAISEGPPTYEQFF. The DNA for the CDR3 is TGTGCCATCAGTGAAGGCCCACCCACATATGAGCAGTTCTTC.

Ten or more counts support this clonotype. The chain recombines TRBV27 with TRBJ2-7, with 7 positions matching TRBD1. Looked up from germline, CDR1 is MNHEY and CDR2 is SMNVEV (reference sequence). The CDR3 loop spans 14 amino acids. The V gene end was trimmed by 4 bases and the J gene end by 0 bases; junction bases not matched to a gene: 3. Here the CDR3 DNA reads TGTGCCAGCAGTTCCCGGGACAGCTCCTACGAGCAGTACTTC. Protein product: CASSSRDSSYEQYF.

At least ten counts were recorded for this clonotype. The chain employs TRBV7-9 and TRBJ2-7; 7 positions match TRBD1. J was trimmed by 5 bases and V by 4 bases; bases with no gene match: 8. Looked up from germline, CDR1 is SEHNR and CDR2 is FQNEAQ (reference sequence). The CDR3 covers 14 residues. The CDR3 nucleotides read TGTGCCAGCAGCTGGGGACAGCTAAAGAACGAGCAGTACTTC. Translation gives CASSWGQLKNEQYF.

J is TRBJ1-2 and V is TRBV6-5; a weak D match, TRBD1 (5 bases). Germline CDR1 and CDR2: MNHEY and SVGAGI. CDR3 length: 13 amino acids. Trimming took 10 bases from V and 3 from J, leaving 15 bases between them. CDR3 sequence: CATQPGDHYGYTF. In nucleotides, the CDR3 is TGTGCCACCCAACCGGGGGATCACTATGGCTACACCTTC.

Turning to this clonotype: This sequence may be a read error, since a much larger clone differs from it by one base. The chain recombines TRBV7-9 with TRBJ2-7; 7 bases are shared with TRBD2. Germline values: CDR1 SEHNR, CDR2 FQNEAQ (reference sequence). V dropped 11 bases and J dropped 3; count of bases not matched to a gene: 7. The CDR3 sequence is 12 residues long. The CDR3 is CAETRGSYEQYF. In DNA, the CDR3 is TGTGCCGAGACGCGCGGGAGCTACGAGCAGTACTTC. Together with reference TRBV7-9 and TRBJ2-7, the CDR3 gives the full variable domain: DTGVSQNPRHKITKRGQNVTFRCDPISEHNRLYWYRQTLGQGPEFLTYFQNEAQLEKSRLLSDRFSAERPKGSFSTLEIQRTEQGDSAMYLCAETRGSYEQYFGPGTRLTVT.

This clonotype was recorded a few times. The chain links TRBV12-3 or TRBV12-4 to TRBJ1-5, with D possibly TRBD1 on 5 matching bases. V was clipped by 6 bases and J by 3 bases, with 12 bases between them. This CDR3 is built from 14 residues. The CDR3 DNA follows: TGTGCCAGCAGCCCGACCGGGACCAATCAGCCCCAGCATTTT. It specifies CASSPTGTNQPQHF.

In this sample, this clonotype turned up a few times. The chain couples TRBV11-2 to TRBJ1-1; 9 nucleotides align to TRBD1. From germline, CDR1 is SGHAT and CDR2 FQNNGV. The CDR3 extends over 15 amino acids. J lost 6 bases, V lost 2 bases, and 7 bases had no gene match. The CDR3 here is CASSLLQGASAEAFF. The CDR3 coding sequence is TGTGCCAGCAGCTTATTACAGGGGGCAAGCGCTGAAGCTTTCTTT.

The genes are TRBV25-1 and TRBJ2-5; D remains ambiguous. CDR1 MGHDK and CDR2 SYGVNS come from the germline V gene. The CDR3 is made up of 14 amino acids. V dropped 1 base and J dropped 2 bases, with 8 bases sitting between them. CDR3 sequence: CASSEWRDQETQYF. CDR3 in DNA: TGTGCCAGCAGTGAATGGAGAGATCAAGAGACCCAGTACTTC.

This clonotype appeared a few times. This chain's CDR3 is CSATAGNTEAFF. CDR3 coding DNA: TGCAGTGCTACGGCAGGGAACACTGAAGCTTTCTTT. V is TRBV20-1 and J is TRBJ1-1; D not resolved. This CDR3 has 12 residues. V dropped 4 bases and J dropped 1 base, with 7 bases sitting between them. Per germline, CDR1 DFQATT and CDR2 SNEGSKA (reference sequence).

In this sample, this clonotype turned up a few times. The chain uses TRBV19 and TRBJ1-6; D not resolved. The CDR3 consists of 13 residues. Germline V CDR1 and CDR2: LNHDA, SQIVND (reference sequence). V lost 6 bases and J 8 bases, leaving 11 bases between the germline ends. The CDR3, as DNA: TGTGCCAGTAGAGACACGGGAGATTCACCCCTCCACTTT. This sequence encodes CASRDTGDSPLHF.

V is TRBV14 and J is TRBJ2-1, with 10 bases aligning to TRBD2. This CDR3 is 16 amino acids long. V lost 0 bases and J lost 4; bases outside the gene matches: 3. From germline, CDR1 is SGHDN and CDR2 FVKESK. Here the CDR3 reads CASSQDRGLAYNEQFF. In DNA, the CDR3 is TGTGCCAGCAGCCAAGATCGGGGACTAGCGTACAATGAGCAGTTCTTC. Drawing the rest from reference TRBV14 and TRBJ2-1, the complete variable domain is EAGVTQFPSHSVIEKGQTVTLRCDPISGHDNLYWYRRVMGKEIKFLLHFVKESKQDESGMPNNRFLAERTGGTYSTLKVQPAELEDSGVYFCASSQDRGLAYNEQFFGPGTRLTVL.